This TCR beta chain was documented in a study of T cells after yellow fever vaccination. Regarding the study as a whole: FACS-sorted repertoires could harbor abundant contaminating bulk-population clonotypes. Clones from primary vaccination mostly reappeared after the booster (around 97% CD4, about 88% CD8).

They built TCR cDNA with 5'RACE template switching, a step that put in a universal primer site and UMIs. TCRdb reanalysed the 5' RACE reads using MiXCR and keeps one entry per CDR3 protein. The sample includes 320,000 or so distinct CDR3 sequences, about 7.8% of them seen just once. As for this clonotype: The antigen is not known.

J lost 4 bases, V lost 4 bases, and 7 bases had no gene match. CDR1 is SGHRS and CDR2 is YFSETQ in the germline V gene. The CDR3 has 15 residues. The sample here was PBMCs, taken more than 40 days after the first yellow fever vaccination. This sequence was found in a man aged 18 to 30 who received the YFV17D yellow fever vaccine. The chain links TRBV5-1 to TRBJ2-2; 7 bases agree with TRBD1. CDR3 DNA: TGCGCCAGCAGCCTGGGGGACAGTTCCACCGGGGAGCTGTTTTTT. Translating it yields CASSLGDSSTGELFF.